The clone carrying this TCR beta chain was seen ten or more times. As yet, its antigen is unknown. Investigators excluded patients with uncontrolled infection, other autoimmune disease, pregnancy or lactation. This entry is derived from a study of T cells in Graves' hyperthyroidism and ophthalmopathy. Study background: Peripheral blood specimens were obtained at initial diagnosis, prior to any treatment.

Trimming took off 2 bases at V and 2 bases at J, with 14 bases between the two ends. The germline V gene encodes CDR1 SNHLY and CDR2 FYNNEI. The CDR3 runs to 16 residues. General observations from the study: Among thyroid clonotypes expanded above 0.001, most also appeared in blood. Separating ophthalmopathy from stable hyperthyroidism was achieved by a 13 V-J model.

Amplification of TCR beta CDR3 regions was performed using RNA transcripts as template. The TCR CDR3 first-round RT-PCR relied on the HTBI primer set. MiXCR, applied by TCRdb to the multiplex PCR reads, yields one record per CDR3 protein. The sample has under 40,000 distinct CDR3 sequences, around 53% seen once. The sample was blood. The source is a woman between 40 and 55 years old with Graves' ophthalmopathy. V gene TRBV2 combines with J gene TRBJ2-3; D may match TRBD1 or TRBD2 (5 bases each). The CDR3 nucleotides read TGTGCCAGCAGTGAAAGGGTGGGACCCAACACAGATACGCAGTATTTT. This codes for CASSERVGPNTDTQYF.